Included here is one T cell receptor (beta chain) sequence, with context. This sample is part of a study of blood T cell repertoires in COVID-19. Study overall: From T cells, B-cell-depleted T cells, or PBMCs came the material, which was cDNA or gDNA.

The V gene end was trimmed by 5 bases and the J gene end by 2 bases; junction bases not matched to a gene: 8. CDR1 and CDR2 (germline): PRHDT, FYEKMQ (reference sequence). The CDR3 is 16 amino acids. The study drew participants aged about 18 to 89 years from roughly 25 US areas. Cohorts were assigned according to the clinical history that participants reported. Source study methods: Nucleated cell counts were estimated from reference gene primer amplification. Profiling relied on immunoSEQ multiplex PCR, and the TCRdb table lists in-frame clones only, not all of them. V and J calls and clone size are as listed in that table; D and trimming were resolved from the DNA. Here the sample spans approximately 210,000 clones, roughly 77% being singletons.

Sequencing was done on a sample of PBMCs or T cells enriched from blood (not recorded which). The V gene is TRBV13, the J gene TRBJ1-3; TRBD1 agrees at 8 bases. The clonotype originates from a woman aged 50 to 65 with acute COVID-19. This CDR3 reads CASSPQDREAGNTIYF. The CDR3 DNA follows: TGTGCCAGCAGCCCACAGGACAGGGAGGCTGGAAACACCATATATTTT.